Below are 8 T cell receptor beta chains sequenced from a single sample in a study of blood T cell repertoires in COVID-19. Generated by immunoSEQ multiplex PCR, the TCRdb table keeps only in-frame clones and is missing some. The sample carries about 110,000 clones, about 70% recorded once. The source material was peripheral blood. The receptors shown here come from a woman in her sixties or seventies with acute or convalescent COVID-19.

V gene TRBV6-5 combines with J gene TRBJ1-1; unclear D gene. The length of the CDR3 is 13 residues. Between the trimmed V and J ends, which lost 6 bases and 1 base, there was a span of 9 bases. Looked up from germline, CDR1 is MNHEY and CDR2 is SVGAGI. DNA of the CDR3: TGTGCCAGCAGGTTCGGGAAGAACACTGAAGCTTTCTTT. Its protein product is CASRFGKNTEAFF.

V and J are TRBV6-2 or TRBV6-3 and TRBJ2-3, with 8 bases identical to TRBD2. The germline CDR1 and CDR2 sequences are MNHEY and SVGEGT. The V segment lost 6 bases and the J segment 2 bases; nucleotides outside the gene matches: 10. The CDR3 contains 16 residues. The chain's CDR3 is CASSPSSGGLTDTQYF. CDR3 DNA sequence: TGTGCCAGCAGCCCTTCCAGCGGGGGACTCACAGATACGCAGTATTTT.

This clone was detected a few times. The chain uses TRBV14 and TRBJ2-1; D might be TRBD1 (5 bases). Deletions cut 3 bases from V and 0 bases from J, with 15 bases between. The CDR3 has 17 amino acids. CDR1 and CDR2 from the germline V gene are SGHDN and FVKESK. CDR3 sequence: CASSQGKGISSYNEQFF. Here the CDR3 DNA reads TGTGCCAGCAGCCAGGGGAAGGGGATTAGCTCCTACAATGAGCAGTTCTTC.

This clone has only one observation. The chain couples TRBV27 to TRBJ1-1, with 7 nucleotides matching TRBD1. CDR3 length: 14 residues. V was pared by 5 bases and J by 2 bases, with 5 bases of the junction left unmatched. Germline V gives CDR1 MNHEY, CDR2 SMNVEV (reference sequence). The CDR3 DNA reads TGTGCCAGCAGTCGACAGGGAGGAAACACTGAAGCTTTCTTT. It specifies CASSRQGGNTEAFF.

The CDR3 loop is CASRGATNEKLFF. The DNA for the CDR3 is TGTGCCAGCAGAGGGGCAACTAATGAAAAACTGTTTTTT. The chain carries TRBV28 and TRBJ1-4; D is perhaps TRBD1 (5 bases). Trimming left V 6 bases short and J 0 bases short, with 5 bases between. The germline CDR1 and CDR2 sequences are MDHEN and SYDVKM. This CDR3 has 13 amino acids.

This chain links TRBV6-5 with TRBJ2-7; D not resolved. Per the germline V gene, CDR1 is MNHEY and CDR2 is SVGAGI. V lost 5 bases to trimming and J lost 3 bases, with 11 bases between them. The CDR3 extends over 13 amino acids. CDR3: CASSKSAFYEQYF. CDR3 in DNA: TGTGCCAGCAGTAAGAGTGCTTTCTACGAGCAGTACTTC.

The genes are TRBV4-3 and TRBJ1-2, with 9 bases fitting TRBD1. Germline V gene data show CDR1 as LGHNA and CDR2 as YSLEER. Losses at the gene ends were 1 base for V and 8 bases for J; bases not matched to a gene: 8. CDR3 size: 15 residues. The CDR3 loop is CASSQGHRTGEGYTF. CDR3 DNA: TGCGCCAGCAGCCAAGGCCACCGGACAGGGGAAGGCTACACCTTC.

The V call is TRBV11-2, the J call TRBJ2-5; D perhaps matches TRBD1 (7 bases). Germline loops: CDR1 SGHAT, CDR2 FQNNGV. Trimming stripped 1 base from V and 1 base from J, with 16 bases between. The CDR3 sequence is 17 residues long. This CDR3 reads CASSLGLRGTGQETQYF. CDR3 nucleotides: TGTGCCAGCAGCTTAGGTCTCAGGGGGACTGGCCAAGAGACCCAGTACTTC.